This T cell receptor (beta chain) comes out of a study of T cell repertoires in cytomegalovirus infection. The wider study: Matching HLA type, along with CMV infection, was indicated by public TCR beta signatures.

Comment on this clonotype: Its matching antigen is unknown.

Using its own MiXCR run on the reads, TCRdb lists one record per CDR3 protein. The repertoire holds about 460,000 distinct CDR3 sequences, with about 11% as singletons. Regarding the study as a whole: In two of eight donors, the top clonotype was HLA-C-restricted CMV-specific.

V lost 7 bases to trimming and J lost 7 bases; unmatched junction nucleotides: 9. CDR3 length equals 14 residues. Sequencing input: PBMCs. The genes are TRBV12-3 or TRBV12-4 and TRBJ2-1, with 8 bases that match TRBD1. The source is a human donor in good health (CMV status not recorded). Some clones in this sample may be carry-over from other donors' samples. The CDR3 DNA reads as TGTGCCAGCACGAGGTCAGGGGGCGGGAATGAGCAGTTCTTC. It translates to CASTRSGGGNEQFF.